This TCR beta chain stems from a study of CD8+CD57+ T cells in acquired aplastic anemia. V was trimmed by 5 bases and J by 2 bases, leaving 16 bases between them. Germline CDR1 and CDR2: LNHDA and SQIVND (reference sequence). The CDR3 runs 16 residues. Researchers used genomic DNA as the template to profile TCR beta VDJ and CDR3. TCRdb used MiXCR to reprocess the reads, holding one entry per CDR3 protein. Here the sample spans just over 200,000 distinct CDR3 sequences, 55% to 65% being singletons. By flow cytometry, patients selected for sequencing had shown an expansion of CD8+CD57+ cells. The origin of this receptor is a human donor with aplastic anemia. V usage is TRBV19 and J usage is TRBJ1-5, with D possibly TRBD1 on 6 matching bases. Material for sequencing was sorted CD4+, CD8+, or CD8+CD57+ T cells (not recorded which) from PBMCs. The CDR3 DNA reads TGTGCCAGTAGTGCCTCTTCAGGGGTGGGCAATCAGCCCCAGCATTTT. Translation gives CASSASSGVGNQPQHF.